The 24 T cell receptor beta chains in this list originate from one sample, sequenced in a study of blood T cell repertoires in COVID-19. The protocol was immunoSEQ multiplex PCR, while the TCRdb copy is restricted to in-frame clones and leaves out a portion. Among over 150,000 clones listed, approximately 91% were seen once. Sequencing was carried out using peripheral blood. The source is a man aged 50 or older with COVID-19, enrolled during active disease.

Remarks on this clone: Additional DNA sequences in this sample encode the identical CDR3. The chain recombines TRBV7-3 with TRBJ2-3, with 9 bases matching TRBD2. Unmatched junction bases numbered 4, after V lost 5 bases and J lost 4 bases. Germline-derived CDR1 and CDR2 are SGHTA and FQGTGA. This CDR3 region has 14 residues. The CDR3 loop is CASSPGTSPDTQYF. The CDR3 DNA follows: TGTGCCAGCAGCCCCGGGACTAGCCCAGATACGCAGTATTTT. Complete variable domain (other parts from reference TRBV7-3 and TRBJ2-3): GAGVSQTPSNKVTEKGKYVELRCDPISGHTALYWYRQSLGQGPEFLIYFQGTGAADDSGLPNDRFFAVRPEGSVSTLKIQRTERGDSAVYLCASSPGTSPDTQYFGPGTRLTVL.

The chain recombines TRBV6-5 with TRBJ2-7; TRBD2 aligns across 11 bases. The CDR3 runs to 15 residues. With 0 bases clipped from V and 2 bases from J, the junction kept 0 bases outside the gene matches. The germline V gene encodes CDR1 MNHEY and CDR2 SVGAGI. The CDR3, as DNA: TGTGCCAGCAGTTACTCTAGCGGGAGGGCCTACGAGCAGTACTTC. Residues: CASSYSSGRAYEQYF.

This clone has only one observation. The genes are TRBV10-3 and TRBJ2-7; 10 bases fit TRBD1. V dropped 6 bases and J dropped 3; count of bases not matched to a gene: 5. The germline V gene has CDR1 ENHRY and CDR2 SYGVKD. The length of the CDR3 is 14 residues. Here the CDR3 DNA reads TGTGCCATCAGAGGACAGGGGGGTCACTACGAGCAGTACTTC. It encodes CAIRGQGGHYEQYF.

The CDR3 DNA reads TGTGCCAGCAGTTACTCAGGACAGGGGAGCACAGATACGCAGTATTTT. Translated, it gives CASSYSGQGSTDTQYF. V gene TRBV6-2 or TRBV6-3 combines with J gene TRBJ2-3; 9 nucleotides match TRBD1. Germline assignment: CDR1 MNHEY and CDR2 SVGEGT. The CDR3 has 16 amino acids. With V trimmed by 0 bases and J by 0 bases, 1 base remained unmatched.

The chain joins TRBV5-4 to TRBJ1-4, with D hard to call. This CDR3 is built from 12 residues. CDR1 is SGHNT and CDR2 is YYREEE in the germline V gene (reference sequence). V was shortened by 4 bases and J by 5 bases, with 6 bases between the two germline ends. CDR3 protein: CASSLPNEKLFF. In DNA form, the CDR3 reads TGTGCCAGCAGCCTCCCGAATGAAAAACTGTTTTTT.

The chain combines TRBV7-6 with TRBJ1-3; 7 bases fit TRBD1. The V gene end was trimmed by 4 bases and the J gene end by 2 bases; junction bases not matched to a gene: 5. The CDR3 has 15 amino acids. The germline V gene encodes CDR1 SGHVS and CDR2 FNYEAQ. The CDR3: CASSSSGQPGNTIYF. The DNA for the CDR3 is TGTGCCAGCAGCTCCTCGGGACAGCCTGGAAACACCATATATTTT.

The V call is TRBV28, the J call TRBJ2-3; the match to TRBD2 covers 10 bases. Germline V gene data show CDR1 as MDHEN and CDR2 as SYDVKM. Trimming removed 2 bases from V and 0 bases from J; junction bases left unmatched: 5. CDR3 length: 17 residues. CDR3 protein: CASSLHTSGASTDTQYF. CDR3 coding DNA: TGTGCCAGCAGTTTACACACTAGCGGGGCTAGCACAGATACGCAGTATTTT.

The chain couples TRBV28 to TRBJ1-4; D might be TRBD1 (6 bases). This CDR3 contains 16 residues. The germline CDR1 and CDR2 sequences are MDHEN and SYDVKM. V lost 2 bases and J lost 3, with 13 bases in between. The CDR3 DNA reads as TGTGCCAGCAGTTTAGGGACATATGGCGCTAATGAAAAACTGTTTTTT. Protein product: CASSLGTYGANEKLFF.

V is TRBV24-1 and J is TRBJ2-3; possibly TRBD1 for D (6 bases). The germline V gene has CDR1 KGHDR and CDR2 SFDVKD. The CDR3 is 15 residues long. V lost 2 bases and J 2 bases, leaving 10 bases between the germline ends. In DNA form, the CDR3 reads TGTGCCACCAGTGATTGGGACACCCACACAGATACGCAGTATTTT. This encodes CATSDWDTHTDTQYF.

Concerning this clone: Other DNA sequences from this sample encode an identical CDR3 as well. This chain joins TRBV2 and TRBJ1-5; no firm D call. There are 14 residues in the CDR3. Germline V gene lookup returns CDR1 SNHLY and CDR2 FYNNEI. V gave up 3 bases and J gave up 0 bases, with 6 bases separating them. CDR3 sequence reads: CASSDSNSNQPQHF. The CDR3 DNA follows: TGTGCCAGCAGTGACAGTAATAGCAATCAGCCCCAGCATTTT.

The CDR3 loop reads CASSFDRGGTDTQYF. In DNA, the CDR3 is TGTGCCAGCAGTTTCGACAGGGGCGGCACAGATACGCAGTATTTT. The chain employs TRBV6-5 and TRBJ2-3; 8 nucleotides align to TRBD1. This CDR3 is 15 amino acids long. Germline V CDR1 and CDR2: MNHEY, SVGAGI. Germline trimming cut 4 bases from V and 1 base from J; bases unmatched to any gene: 4.

The rearrangement uses TRBV7-8 and TRBJ2-1, with 10 nucleotides matching TRBD2. In germline, CDR1 is SGHVS, CDR2 FQNEAQ. V was pared by 3 bases and J by 5 bases, with 4 bases of the junction left unmatched. CDR3 size: 15 residues. As DNA, the CDR3 is TGTGCCAGCAGCTTGAGTACTAGCGGGAACAATGAGCAGTTCTTC. Translating it yields CASSLSTSGNNEQFF.

The J gene is TRBJ2-3, the V gene TRBV7-2; no clear D. CDR3 length: 16 residues. V shed 3 bases and J shed 6 bases, with 19 bases lying between them. The germline gives CDR1 SGHTA, CDR2 FQGNSA. The CDR3 loop reads CASSFSGGANGDTQYF. The DNA for the CDR3 is TGTGCCAGCAGCTTCTCGGGTGGAGCCAATGGTGATACGCAGTATTTT.

V is TRBV2 and J is TRBJ1-4; TRBD1 matches 7 bases. The CDR3 length is 15 residues. With V trimmed by 10 bases and J by 0 bases, 8 bases remained unmatched. From germline, CDR1 is SNHLY and CDR2 FYNNEI. The CDR3 DNA is TGTGCCACAAAGGGGGCAGACACAACTAATGAAAAACTGTTTTTT. Protein product: CATKGADTTNEKLFF.

The V and J genes are TRBV28 and TRBJ2-3, with 9 bases that match TRBD1. This CDR3 region has 17 residues. The V gene's germline CDR1 is MDHEN and CDR2 SYDVKM. V lost 3 bases, J lost 3 bases, and 10 bases stayed unmatched. This CDR3 is CASSLEGDRVFTDTQYF. The CDR3 DNA is TGTGCCAGCAGTTTGGAAGGGGACAGGGTATTTACAGATACGCAGTATTTT.

The V call is TRBV19, the J call TRBJ1-2; a weak D match, TRBD1 (5 bases). Germline lookup yields CDR1 LNHDA and CDR2 SQIVND (reference sequence). The V end was cut by 5 bases, the J end by 7 bases, with 17 bases between. The CDR3 has 14 amino acids. The CDR3 DNA is TGTGCCAGTAGTCTCGACAGACGTCTTACTGGCTACACCTTC. The encoded protein is CASSLDRRLTGYTF.

A note on this clone: The same CDR3 arises from other DNA sequences in this sample as well. The J gene is TRBJ2-5, the V gene TRBV5-1; 7 nucleotides line up with TRBD1. J gave up 5 bases and V 0 bases, and 1 base lay outside the gene matches. Germline CDR1 SGHRS, CDR2 YFSETQ. This CDR3 spans 13 amino acids. This chain's CDR3 is CASSLEGAETQYF. The CDR3 nucleotides read TGCGCCAGCAGCTTGGAGGGGGCGGAGACCCAGTACTTC.

The chain is built from TRBV30 and TRBJ1-6; 9 bases line up with TRBD1. This CDR3 contains 15 residues. Per germline, CDR1 GTSNPN and CDR2 SVGIG (reference sequence). Unmatched junction bases numbered 9, after V lost 4 bases and J lost 8 bases. CDR3 sequence: CAWNTGQGADSPLHF. In DNA, the CDR3 is TGTGCCTGGAATACGGGACAGGGCGCTGATTCACCCCTCCACTTT.

The genes are TRBV6-5 and TRBJ2-1; D ambiguous. With 7 bases removed from V and 15 bases from J, the gap between germline ends came to 13 bases. Germline V gene lookup returns CDR1 MNHEY and CDR2 SVGAGI. This CDR3 comprises 10 residues. The chain's CDR3 is CASNPHPSFF. CDR3 coding DNA: TGTGCCAGCAATCCACACCCCTCGTTCTTC.

V usage is TRBV4-1 and J usage is TRBJ2-7; weak D call: TRBD1 (5 bases). The CDR3 contains 14 residues. Trimming pared 2 bases from V and 6 bases from J, leaving 14 bases between. The V gene's germline CDR1 is MGHRA and CDR2 YSYEKL. The DNA of the CDR3 is TGCGCCAGCAGCCAATGGGCAGGGAAAGTCGAGCAGTACTTC. Amino acid sequence: CASSQWAGKVEQYF.

This clone was seen once. This chain connects TRBV11-2 to TRBJ1-4; D perhaps matches TRBD1 (5 bases). V gave up 2 bases and J gave up 5 bases, with 9 bases separating them. This CDR3 is 14 amino acids long. Germline lookup yields CDR1 SGHAT and CDR2 FQNNGV. Written as DNA, the CDR3 is TGTGCCAGCAGCTTACAGGGAGGCAATGAAAAACTGTTTTTT. As protein: CASSLQGGNEKLFF.

The CDR3 loop reads CASTLGRGTDTQYF. The CDR3 nucleotides read TGTGCCAGCACCCTCGGAAGGGGAACAGATACGCAGTATTTT. The chain is built from TRBV5-4 and TRBJ2-3, with D perhaps TRBD1 (5 bases). The CDR3 totals 14 residues. With 6 bases removed from V and 3 bases from J, the gap between germline ends came to 14 bases. Germline V lookup: CDR1 SGHNT, CDR2 YYREEE (reference sequence).

V and J are TRBV7-9 and TRBJ2-7; TRBD1 agrees at 10 bases. There are 17 residues in the CDR3. Germline loops: CDR1 SEHNR, CDR2 FQNEAQ (reference sequence). Germline trimming cut 1 base from V and 3 bases from J; bases unmatched to any gene: 9. For the CDR3, the DNA is TGTGCCAGCAGCTTAGTGGGGGACAGGGGCTTTTTCTACGAGCAGTACTTC. This codes for CASSLVGDRGFFYEQYF.

Here the CDR3 reads CASSPQGNEKLFF. For the CDR3, the DNA is TGTGCCAGCAGCCCCCAGGGAAATGAAAAACTGTTTTTT. The gene calls are TRBV4-2 and TRBJ1-4; D may be TRBD1 (5 bases). Trimming stripped 4 bases from V and 5 bases from J, with 8 bases between. Germline CDR1 and CDR2: LGHNA and YNFKEQ. CDR3 length: 13 amino acids.